A selection of T cell receptor beta chains follows, all from one sample in a study of T cells in tuberculosis. Produced via immunoSEQ multiplex PCR; TCRdb's table is partial and in-frame only. The sample holds about 59,000 clones, 81% seen once. What was sequenced was CD1b-GMM tetramer-negative cells sorted from PBMCs. Receptors were obtained from an adult woman with latent tuberculosis. Each CDR3 is given with its conserved first and last residue. A D gene is named only where the DNA matches it firmly. For some rows the clone size is stated as once, few or many, or as a class when expanded; others skip it.

CDR3aa | CDR3nt | v_gene | abundance | d_gene | j_gene
CASSRERAHNEQFF | TGTGCCAGCAGCCGAGAGAGGGCCCACAATGAGCAGTTCTTC | TRBV7-2 | . | . | TRBJ2-1
CASSHTGVGSYEQYF | TGTGCCAGCAGTCACACCGGGGTTGGATCCTACGAGCAGTACTTC | TRBV6-5 | . | . | TRBJ2-7
CASSSPGGLGTDTQYF | TGTGCCAGCAGTTCCCCGGGGGGACTAGGAACAGATACGCAGTATTTT | TRBV6-5 | . | TRBD2 | TRBJ2-3
CASSLWTGETDTQYF | TGCGCCAGCAGCCTGTGGACAGGGGAGACAGATACGCAGTATTTT | TRBV5-1 | . | TRBD1 | TRBJ2-3
CASSSGTSGNSNEQFF | TGTGCCAGCAGTTCCGGGACTAGCGGGAATTCCAATGAGCAGTTCTTC | TRBV13 | . | TRBD2 | TRBJ2-1
CASSVDPLAGDLAKNIQYF | TGTGCCAGCAGCGTAGACCCACTAGCGGGTGATCTAGCCAAAAACATTCAGTACTTC | TRBV9 | few | TRBD2 | TRBJ2-4
CASSYSYGENYGYTF | TGTGCCAGCAGTTACTCGTACGGGGAGAACTATGGCTACACCTTC | TRBV6-5 | . | . | TRBJ1-2
CASSSSAGYNSPLHF | TGTGCCAGCAGTTCCTCGGCAGGCTATAATTCACCCCTCCACTTT | TRBV6-5 | . | . | TRBJ1-6
CASSGTGTSNTEAFF | TGCGCCAGCAGCGGAACAGGTACCTCGAACACTGAAGCTTTCTTT | TRBV5-1 | . | . | TRBJ1-1
CASSSGVNTEAFF | TGTGCCAGCAGCTCAGGGGTGAACACTGAAGCTTTCTTT | TRBV7-3 | . | . | TRBJ1-1
CASSYSDSSTDTQYF | TGTGCCAGCAGTTACTCAGACTCTAGCACAGATACGCAGTATTTT | TRBV6-5 | . | . | TRBJ2-3
CASTMAPRGNQPQHF | TGTGCCAGTACTATGGCGCCCCGGGGCAATCAGCCCCAGCATTTT | TRBV19 | once | . | TRBJ1-5
CASSLGESPLHF | TGTGCCAGCAGCTTAGGAGAGTCACCCCTCCACTTT | TRBV7-9 | few | . | TRBJ1-6
CASSSGQPGNTIYF | TGTGCCAGCAGTTCTGGACAGCCAGGAAACACCATATATTTT | TRBV6-5 | . | . | TRBJ1-3
CASSPGGGWLENEQYF | TGTGCCAGCAGCCCGGGAGGGGGCTGGCTTGAAAACGAGCAGTACTTC | TRBV5-5 | . | . | TRBJ2-7
CASSLGGINEKLFF | TGTGCCAGCAGCTTAGGCGGGATTAATGAAAAACTGTTTTTT | TRBV7-9 | . | . | TRBJ1-4
CASSKQGARGTGELFF | TGTGCCAGCAGCAAACAGGGCGCTCGTGGCACCGGGGAGCTGTTTTTT | TRBV9 | . | . | TRBJ2-2
CASSEGTGVDTQYF | TGTGCCAGCAGTGAAGGGACAGGGGTCGATACGCAGTATTTT | TRBV2 | once | TRBD1 | TRBJ2-3
CASSLVPSGGGYTQYF | TGTGCCAGCAGCTTAGTCCCTAGCGGGGGGGGATATACGCAGTATTTT | TRBV11-2 | . | TRBD2 | TRBJ2-3
CASSITPGSGELFF | TGTGCCAGTAGTATAACGCCGGGGTCCGGGGAGCTGTTTTTT | TRBV19 | . | . | TRBJ2-2
CASSQLTDEQYF | TGTGCCAGCAGCCAACTGACAGACGAGCAGTACTTC | TRBV28 | . | . | TRBJ2-7
CASSVGRLVGAEQFF | TGTGCCAGCAGCGTAGGCCGCCTAGTGGGGGCGGAGCAGTTCTTC | TRBV9 | few | . | TRBJ2-1
CASSVDPGSGGELFF | TGTGCCAGCAGCGTAGATCCGGGATCAGGAGGGGAGCTGTTTTTT | TRBV9 | . | . | TRBJ2-2
CASGGTPGDEQYF | TGTGCCAGCGGAGGCACTCCCGGGGACGAGCAGTACTTC | TRBV28 | . | . | TRBJ2-7
CASSLSGSTYNEQFF | TGTGCCAGCAGTCTTAGCGGGTCTACCTACAATGAGCAGTTCTTC | TRBV7-3 | . | TRBD2 | TRBJ2-1
CASSLAGGPVYEQYF | TGTGCCAGCAGCTTAGCGGGGGGGCCTGTCTACGAGCAGTACTTC | TRBV7-2 | few | . | TRBJ2-7
CASSYSRELEYQYF | TGTGCCAGCAGTTACTCGAGGGAGCTCGAATACCAGTACTTC | TRBV6-6 | . | . | TRBJ2-4
CASTKASGDRETQYF | TGTGCCAGCACTAAAGCCTCAGGCGACCGCGAGACCCAGTACTTC | TRBV6-1 | . | . | TRBJ2-5
CASSQDGRLEQFF | TGTGCCAGCAGCCAAGATGGGAGGCTTGAGCAGTTCTTC | TRBV4-2 | . | . | TRBJ2-1
CATSRVAGTGTGSEQYF | TGTGCCACCAGCAGAGTTGCCGGGACCGGGACAGGGAGCGAGCAGTACTTC | TRBV15 | . | TRBD1 | TRBJ2-7
CASSTGSHQPQHF | TGTGCCAGCAGTACCGGGTCGCATCAGCCCCAGCATTTT | TRBV2 | . | . | TRBJ1-5
CASSQLTGANNQPQHF | TGTGCCAGCAGCCAACTCACAGGGGCCAACAATCAGCCCCAGCATTTT | TRBV4-2 | few | TRBD1 | TRBJ1-5
CASSNTNYGYTF | TGTGCCAGCAGTAATACTAACTATGGCTACACCTTC | TRBV6-1 | few | . | TRBJ1-2
CASSQVRTGELFF | TGCGCCAGCAGCCAAGTACGGACCGGGGAGCTGTTTTTT | TRBV4-3 | . | . | TRBJ2-2
CASRLSGREAFF | TGTGCCAGTAGATTAAGTGGGCGAGAAGCTTTCTTT | TRBV19 | few | . | TRBJ1-1
CASNTSGQGDEETQYF | TGTGCCAGCAATACCTCGGGACAAGGGGACGAAGAGACCCAGTACTTC | TRBV28 | once | . | TRBJ2-5
CASSQAGGTDYGYTF | TGCGCCAGCAGCCAGGCTGGGGGGACGGACTATGGCTACACCTTC | TRBV4-1 | . | . | TRBJ1-2
CASSLLEARDEQFF | TGTGCCAGCAGTTTACTGGAGGCTCGGGATGAGCAGTTCTTC | TRBV27 | . | . | TRBJ2-1
CASSSWDRGGRNQPQHF | TGTGCCAGTAGTTCGTGGGACAGGGGTGGTCGCAATCAGCCCCAGCATTTT | TRBV19 | . | TRBD1 | TRBJ1-5
CASTETGRETQYF | TGTGCCAGCACCGAGACAGGGCGAGAGACCCAGTACTTC | TRBV6-5 | . | TRBD1 | TRBJ2-5
CASSSGGQIYEQYF | TGTGCCAGCAGCTCGGGGGGGCAAATCTACGAGCAGTACTTC | TRBV7-9 | . | TRBD2 | TRBJ2-7
CASSQLVPAEQYF | TGCGCCAGCAGCCAGTTAGTTCCTGCCGAGCAGTACTTC | TRBV4-1 | . | . | TRBJ2-7
CASSQDSKKYTQYF | TGCGCCAGCAGCCAAGATAGTAAGAAATATACGCAGTATTTT | TRBV4-3 | . | . | TRBJ2-3
CASSRPGALGTEAFF | TGTGCCAGCAGCCGACCCGGAGCTCTGGGCACTGAAGCTTTCTTT | TRBV28 | . | . | TRBJ1-1
CASSDHGTPQAYEQYF | TGTGCCAGCAGTGACCACGGGACTCCCCAGGCCTACGAGCAGTACTTC | TRBV6-1 | . | . | TRBJ2-7
CASSPLGAGNTIYF | TGTGCCAGTAGTCCGCTCGGGGCTGGAAACACCATATATTTT | TRBV19 | . | . | TRBJ1-3
CASSVDGSGPQHF | TGTGCCAGCAGCGTAGACGGCTCGGGGCCCCAGCATTTT | TRBV9 | . | . | TRBJ1-5
CASSPSTGTGNTIYF | TGTGCCAGCAGCCCCTCCACAGGGACTGGAAACACCATATATTTT | TRBV28 | . | . | TRBJ1-3
CASSLAGGRLSYEQYF | TGTGCCAGCAGCTTAGCCGGCGGGAGGTTGTCCTACGAGCAGTACTTC | TRBV7-2 | . | TRBD2 | TRBJ2-7
CASSPRVQAGPYEQYF | TGTGCCAGCAGCCCCCGAGTGCAAGCGGGGCCCTACGAGCAGTACTTC | TRBV21-1 | . | . | TRBJ2-7
CASSFRTSGRGEQFF | TGTGCCAGCAGCTTCAGGACTAGCGGGAGAGGCGAGCAGTTCTTC | TRBV5-8 | . | TRBD2 | TRBJ2-1